This entry concerns a single T cell receptor beta chain. Its antigen is as yet unknown. From germline, CDR1 is LNHDA and CDR2 SQIVND (reference sequence). The CDR3 is made up of 15 amino acids. V was pared by 8 bases and J by 9 bases, with 14 bases of the junction left unmatched. Sequencing targeted expressed TCRB transcripts, as all isolated RNA had been reverse transcribed. Produced via immunoSEQ multiplex PCR; TCRdb's table is partial and in-frame only. The sample records around 40,000 clones, around 63% being singletons. The data originate from a study of beta chain features in type 1 diabetes. Study results and limitations: All four CD4+ subsets of Type 1 diabetes patients contained TCRB CDR3s that were moderately but significantly shorter. A possible short-template PCR bias applies equally to patients and controls. Highly expressing activated T cells could be over-counted with a cDNA template. HLA influence on TCRB rearrangement stayed unresolved here.

This rearrangement joins TRBV19 to TRBJ1-5; 9 nucleotides line up with TRBD1. Sequenced: Tregs from blood. This TCR was recovered from a man aged 25-45 years with type 1 diabetes. Some clones in this sample may be carry-over from other donors' samples. In DNA form, the CDR3 reads TGTGCCAGTCGATCCGGGACAGGGTTTATGCGGCCCCAGCATTTT. As protein: CASRSGTGFMRPQHF.